The present T cell receptor (beta chain) was sequenced within a study of blood T cell repertoires in COVID-19. Original methodology: Cell counts per sample came from amplifying reference gene primers. Sequenced by immunoSEQ multiplex PCR; TCRdb stores in-frame clones only, minus some. V and J calls plus clone size are reproduced from that table; the DNA served to infer D and trimming. The top ten clones hold about 67% of a sample with 25,000 or so clones, about four fifths of them seen once. The CDR3 covers 14 residues. Deletions cut 5 bases from V and 4 bases from J, with 16 bases between. Germline lookup yields CDR1 SGHDT and CDR2 YYEEEE.

This TCR was recovered from a man between 65 and 79 years old with acute or convalescent COVID-19. The chain has TRBV5-6 and TRBJ2-7; a weak D match, TRBD2 (6 bases). Input material: peripheral blood. In DNA form, the CDR3 reads TGTGCCAGCAGTTTCCTTTCGGGACTTTACGAGCAGTACTTC. Amino acid sequence: CASSFLSGLYEQYF.